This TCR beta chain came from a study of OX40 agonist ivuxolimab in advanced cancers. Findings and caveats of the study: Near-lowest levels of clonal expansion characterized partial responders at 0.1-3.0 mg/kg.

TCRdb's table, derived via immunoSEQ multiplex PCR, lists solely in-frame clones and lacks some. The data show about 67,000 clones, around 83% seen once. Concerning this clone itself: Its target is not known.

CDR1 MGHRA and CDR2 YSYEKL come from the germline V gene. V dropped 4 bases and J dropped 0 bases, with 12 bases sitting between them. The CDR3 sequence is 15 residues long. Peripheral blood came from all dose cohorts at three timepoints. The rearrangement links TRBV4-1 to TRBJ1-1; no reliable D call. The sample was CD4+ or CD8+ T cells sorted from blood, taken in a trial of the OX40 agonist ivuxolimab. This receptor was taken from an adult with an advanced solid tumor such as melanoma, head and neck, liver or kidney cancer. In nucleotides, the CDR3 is TGCGCCAGCAGCCGATCCCCTACGGTGAACACTGAAGCTTTCTTT. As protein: CASSRSPTVNTEAFF.